This TCR beta chain was obtained from a study of cytomegalovirus exposure and HLA in healthy donors. Study-wide results and caveats: Most subjects had HLA-A and HLA-B alleles reportedly predicted accurately by TCR beta sequences. A later look showed TCR association rates differing by HLA locus, highest for DRB1 and lowest for HLA-C.

PCR employed 60 Vbeta and 13 Jbeta primers. Generated by immunoSEQ multiplex PCR, the TCRdb table keeps only in-frame clones and is missing some. Counted here are about 170,000 clones, roughly four fifths occurring once; the ten biggest clones make up about 0.69%. The J segment lost 7 bases and the V segment lost 2 bases, leaving 6 bases of the junction unmatched. CDR1 is MNHNS, CDR2 SASEGT, per germline. There are 16 residues in the CDR3. About this clone: The antigen remains undetermined.

This chain connects TRBV6-1 to TRBJ2-1; TRBD2 aligns across 12 bases. The sequenced sample was PBMCs. The receptor was derived from a female donor in good health and CMV-seronegative. The CDR3 sequence is CASSENLAGGYNEQFF. The CDR3 DNA sequence: TGTGCCAGCAGTGAAAATCTAGCGGGGGGGTATAATGAGCAGTTCTTC.